This T cell receptor (beta chain) was profiled in a study of blood T cell repertoires in COVID-19. Study-level background: Researchers got acute and convalescent COVID-19 samples from the United States, Italy and Spain. Nucleic acid was either cDNA or gDNA, and it came from T cells, B-cell-depleted T cells, or PBMCs.

The assay was immunoSEQ multiplex PCR, and TCRdb's table has in-frame clones only and misses some. Of around 190,000 clones listed, about 80% are singletons. The CDR3 is made up of 15 amino acids. V was shortened by 6 bases and J by 5 bases, with 19 bases between the two germline ends. Germline CDR1 reads SGHAT; CDR2 reads FQNNGV. This sequence was found in a woman between 45 and 60 years old with active or convalescent COVID-19. The sequencing input was peripheral blood. V is TRBV11-2 and J is TRBJ1-2; no definite D call. CDR3 in amino acids: CASSSPAVGVYGYTF. The CDR3 nucleotides read TGTGCCAGCAGTTCCCCGGCCGTCGGGGTATATGGCTACACCTTC.